This entry is about one T cell receptor beta chain. Its specificity is unknown. This entry comes from a study of a mutant IDH1 vaccine in newly diagnosed glioma. Whole-study context: Sex distribution of treated patients was roughly 62% male and 37.5% female; mean age was around 40 years. Therapy received beforehand was radiotherapy, temozolomide, or both, with most patients given both.

Sequenced by immunoSEQ multiplex PCR; TCRdb stores in-frame clones only, minus some. The sample yields over 95,000 clones, almost 90% seen once. The time point: week 11, during vaccination. A 20-mer mutant IDH1 peptide at 300 ug was injected subcutaneously with topical imiquimod. CDR1 LNHDA and CDR2 SQIVND come from the germline V gene (reference sequence). Unmatched junction bases numbered 6, after V lost 5 bases and J lost 4 bases. The CDR3 runs 16 residues. Sequencing was performed on PBMCs, taken from a glioma patient whose treatment included an IDH1 peptide vaccine. This sequence joins TRBV19 and TRBJ2-5; 14 bases align to TRBD2. The receptor's source is a woman aged 45-65 years with glioma. The chain's CDR3 is CASSATGTSGRETQYF. The CDR3 DNA reads as TGTGCCAGTAGTGCAACCGGGACTAGCGGGAGAGAGACCCAGTACTTC.